The 30 T cell receptor beta chains in this list originate from one sample, sequenced in a study of CD8 T cells in Susac syndrome. Random-hexamer reverse transcription was applied to roughly 0.45 to 1 ug RNA. TCRdb used MiXCR to reprocess the immunoSEQ multiplex PCR reads, holding one entry per CDR3 protein. The sample lists about 300,000 distinct CDR3 sequences; 75% to 85% were seen once. What was sequenced was CD8+ T cells from PBMCs. The receptors were sampled from a human donor with multiple sclerosis.

The chain has TRBV29-1 and TRBJ2-1, with D possibly TRBD1 on 6 matching bases. Trimming took 8 bases from V and 4 from J, leaving 18 bases between them. From germline, CDR1 is SQVTM and CDR2 ANQGSEA. The CDR3 is 14 amino acids. CDR3 protein: CSHHPGDGYNEQFF. CDR3 coding DNA: TGCAGCCACCACCCAGGGGATGGTTACAATGAGCAGTTCTTC.

This rearrangement joins TRBV6-2 or TRBV6-3 to TRBJ2-4, with TRBD2 identical over 9 bases. Trimming cost V 6 bases and J 9 bases; bases outside gene matches: 6. Germline V gene sequence: CDR1 MNHEY, CDR2 SVGEGT. The CDR3 covers 13 residues. For the CDR3, the DNA is TGTGCCAGCAGCCTAGCGGGATTAGGCATTCAGTACTTC. It encodes CASSLAGLGIQYF.

DNA of the CDR3: TGCAGTGCGGGAGACCCTCTCTCGTACTTC. It encodes CSAGDPLSYF. The gene calls are TRBV20-1 and TRBJ2-4, with D perhaps TRBD2 (5 bases). The CDR3 extends over 10 amino acids. V lost 6 bases, J lost 15 bases, and 15 bases lay in between. Germline lookup yields CDR1 DFQATT and CDR2 SNEGSKA (reference sequence).

J is TRBJ2-7 and V is TRBV4-1, with D perhaps TRBD2 (6 bases). The germline gives CDR1 MGHRA, CDR2 YSYEKL. This CDR3 is 16 amino acids long. V lost 0 bases, J lost 1 base, and 13 bases lay in between. CDR3 residues: CASSQDWGRGSYEQYF. In DNA form, the CDR3 reads TGCGCCAGCAGCCAAGATTGGGGACGGGGGTCCTACGAGCAGTACTTC.

This clonotype was observed once. The chain combines TRBV20-1 with TRBJ1-5, with a weak D call TRBD1 (5 bases). The germline V gene has CDR1 DFQATT and CDR2 SNEGSKA (reference sequence). This CDR3 comprises 15 residues. V was clipped by 0 bases and J by 6 bases, with 15 bases between them. CDR3: CSARDTGALSQPQHF. In DNA form, the CDR3 reads TGCAGTGCTAGAGATACAGGCGCGTTGAGTCAGCCCCAGCATTTT.

The chain joins TRBV6-5 to TRBJ2-2; the match to TRBD1 covers 7 bases. CDR3 size: 14 residues. After removal of 7 bases from V and 1 base from J, the junction contained 3 bases not matched to a gene. Germline V gene sequence: CDR1 MNHEY, CDR2 SVGAGI. Here the CDR3 reads CASKGTVNTGELFF. The CDR3 DNA follows: TGTGCCAGCAAAGGGACAGTGAACACCGGGGAGCTGTTTTTT.

The rearrangement uses TRBV28 and TRBJ2-7; D gene uncertain. Per the germline V gene, CDR1 is MDHEN and CDR2 is SYDVKM. V lost 2 bases and J 5 bases, leaving 16 bases between the germline ends. The CDR3 extends over 15 amino acids. For the CDR3, the DNA is TGTGCCAGCAGTTTAATTTCGTTCCTTGTCGACGAGCAGTACTTC. As protein: CASSLISFLVDEQYF. Combining the CDR3 with reference TRBV28 and TRBJ2-7 gives the whole variable domain DVKVTQSSRYLVKRTGEKVFLECVQDMDHENMFWYRQDPGLGLRLIYFSYDVKMKEKGDIPEGYSVSREKKERFSLILESASTNQTSMYLCASSLISFLVDEQYFGPGTRLTVT.

The chain employs TRBV12-3 or TRBV12-4 and TRBJ2-1; no reliable D call. Trimming cost V 2 bases and J 10 bases, with 6 bases left between them. The CDR3 has 11 amino acids. CDR3 region: CASSLSWEQFF. Written as DNA, the CDR3 is TGTGCCAGCAGTTTATCTTGGGAGCAGTTCTTC.

The CDR3 DNA reads as TGTGCCAGCAGCCTCAACTGGGGAGATGAGCAGTTCTTC. Translated: CASSLNWGDEQFF. The genes are TRBV14 and TRBJ2-1, with a weak D call TRBD2 (5 bases). V lost 4 bases and J 8 bases, leaving 12 bases between the germline ends. Looked up from germline, CDR1 is SGHDN and CDR2 is FVKESK. This CDR3 comprises 13 residues.

This clonotype was counted a few times. V is TRBV6-5 and J is TRBJ1-1; D unclear. CDR1 and CDR2 from the germline V gene are MNHEY and SVGAGI. The CDR3 runs 12 residues. The V gene lost 0 bases and the J gene lost 5 bases, with 4 bases spanning the gap. DNA for the CDR3: TGTGCCAGCAGTTACTCGTCGACTGAAGCTTTCTTT. It specifies CASSYSSTEAFF.

In its sample, this clonotype was seen once. The chain links TRBV24-1 to TRBJ2-1; tentative D call: TRBD2 (7 bases). CDR1 and CDR2 from the germline V gene are KGHDR and SFDVKD. CDR3 length equals 12 residues. The V end lost 9 bases, the J end lost 15 bases, and 20 bases lay between the germline ends. CDR3 sequence reads: CATSERGGTSFF. The CDR3 region has the DNA TGTGCCACCTCTGAGAGGGGGGGGACGTCGTTCTTC.

This sequence joins TRBV19 and TRBJ2-2; 10 positions match TRBD1. Trimming cost V 6 bases and J 6 bases; bases outside gene matches: 7. Germline loops: CDR1 LNHDA, CDR2 SQIVND (reference sequence). CDR3 length: 15 residues. The CDR3 DNA is TGTGCCAGTAGAGGGGGACAGGGGAGATCCGGGGAGCTGTTTTTT. This encodes CASRGGQGRSGELFF.

The chain recombines TRBV7-9 with TRBJ2-7; 12 bases are shared with TRBD1. Germline trimming cut 5 bases from V and 1 base from J; bases unmatched to any gene: 6. From germline, CDR1 is SEHNR and CDR2 FQNEAQ (reference sequence). CDR3 length equals 16 residues. The CDR3 DNA reads as TGTGCCAGCAGCGGAGGGGGACAGGGGGCGTCCTACGAGCAGTACTTC. Encoded protein: CASSGGGQGASYEQYF.

The genes are TRBV3-1 and TRBJ1-1; D not certain. CDR3 length equals 13 residues. V was trimmed by 5 bases and J by 0 bases, leaving 7 bases between them. CDR1 LGHDT and CDR2 YNNKEL come from the germline V gene (reference sequence). The CDR3 DNA sequence: TGTGCCAGCAGCGATACACTGAACACTGAAGCTTTCTTT. Translation: CASSDTLNTEAFF.

The chain employs TRBV6-5 and TRBJ1-2; TRBD1 aligns across 9 bases. The V and J ends lost 0 bases and 2 bases, in that order; junction bases with no gene match: 4. The germline CDR1 and CDR2 sequences are MNHEY and SVGAGI. The CDR3 spans 16 residues. The CDR3 DNA is TGTGCCAGCAGTTACTCGGGGACAGGGCCAAACTATGGCTACACCTTC. It codes for CASSYSGTGPNYGYTF.

This sequence joins TRBV12-3 or TRBV12-4 and TRBJ2-1; 10 bases match TRBD2. The CDR3 runs 17 residues. J gave up 4 bases and V 1 base, and 7 bases lay outside the gene matches. CDR3 sequence (DNA): TGTGCCAGCAGTTTAGACGGGCTAGCGGGAGTGTACAATGAGCAGTTCTTC. Translating it yields CASSLDGLAGVYNEQFF.

The V gene is TRBV5-4, the J gene TRBJ1-1; D possibly corresponds to TRBD1 (6 bases). Germline CDR1 reads SGHNT; CDR2 reads YYREEE (reference sequence). V lost 5 bases and J lost 7, with 21 bases in between. The CDR3 is 15 residues long. The CDR3 DNA sequence: TGTGCCAGCAGGGAAACAGGGATGGCTAAAGGTGAAGCTTTCTTT. Amino acids: CASRETGMAKGEAFF.

The chain has TRBV12-3 or TRBV12-4 and TRBJ1-3; D gene unclear. This CDR3 region has 12 residues. V was pared by 8 bases and J by 6 bases, with 11 bases between. The CDR3 protein is CASLSLLNTIYF. CDR3 sequence (DNA): TGTGCCAGCTTGTCGCTTTTAAACACCATATATTTT.

V is TRBV4-3 and J is TRBJ1-1; D may be TRBD1 (5 bases). Trimming left V 0 bases short and J 3 bases short, with 11 bases between. CDR3 length equals 15 residues. The germline gives CDR1 LGHNA, CDR2 YSLEER. The DNA for the CDR3 is TGCGCCAGCAGCCAAGACCTCAGGGTTTACACTGAAGCTTTCTTT. Its translation: CASSQDLRVYTEAFF.

The J gene is TRBJ2-3, the V gene TRBV4-3; TRBD1 matches 8 bases. Losses at the gene ends were 0 bases for V and 3 bases for J; bases not matched to a gene: 8. The CDR3 consists of 17 residues. Germline lookup yields CDR1 LGHNA and CDR2 YSLEER. This chain's CDR3 is CASSQEQGDLVTDTQYF. For the CDR3, the DNA is TGCGCCAGCAGCCAAGAACAGGGGGATTTGGTAACAGATACGCAGTATTTT.

The V call is TRBV7-6, the J call TRBJ1-1, with D possibly being TRBD1 (5 bases). V lost 1 base to trimming and J lost 0 bases, with 9 bases between them. The V gene's germline CDR1 is SGHVS and CDR2 FNYEAQ. The CDR3 runs to 15 residues. The CDR3 coding sequence is TGTGCCAGCAGCTTAGAGGGGTACATGAACACTGAAGCTTTCTTT. Protein sequence: CASSLEGYMNTEAFF. The full variable domain, completed using reference TRBV7-6 and TRBJ1-1, is GAGVSQSPRYKVTKRGQDVALRCDPISGHVSLYWYRQALGQGPEFLTYFNYEAQQDKSGLPNDRFSAERPEGSISTLTIQRTEQRDSAMYRCASSLEGYMNTEAFFGQGTRLTVV.

The chain carries TRBV4-3 and TRBJ2-1; 14 nucleotides line up with TRBD2. The CDR3 length is 18 residues. Per germline, CDR1 LGHNA and CDR2 YSLEER. V was clipped by 3 bases and J by 3 bases; unmatched bases: 7. Here the CDR3 DNA reads TGCGCCAGCAGCCAGGGACTAGCGGGAGTAACTGTCTACAATGAGCAGTTCTTC. Protein: CASSQGLAGVTVYNEQFF.

The chain recombines TRBV7-8 with TRBJ1-1; the D is unclear. Germline V CDR1 and CDR2: SGHVS, FQNEAQ. CDR3 length: 14 residues. Trimming pared 10 bases from V and 1 base from J, leaving 16 bases between. DNA of the CDR3: TGTGCCACCACCCTAAGATGGGGGAACACTGAAGCTTTCTTT. Amino acid sequence: CATTLRWGNTEAFF.

The chain recombines TRBV19 with TRBJ2-5, with D unclear. Germline V gene lookup returns CDR1 LNHDA and CDR2 SQIVND (reference sequence). V was pared by 1 base and J by 1 base, with 10 bases between. The CDR3 loop spans 15 amino acids. The chain's CDR3 is CASSIAGYVQETQYF. The CDR3 nucleotides are TGTGCCAGTAGTATAGCAGGCTATGTCCAAGAGACCCAGTACTTC.

The chain recombines TRBV4-3 with TRBJ2-2; D ambiguous. The V and J ends lost 3 bases and 1 base respectively, with 9 bases between them. The CDR3 has 15 residues. The germline V gene encodes CDR1 LGHNA and CDR2 YSLEER. The CDR3 region is CASSQERGNTGELFF. CDR3 sequence (DNA): TGCGCCAGCAGCCAGGAACGCGGGAACACCGGGGAGCTGTTTTTT.

V usage is TRBV20-1 and J usage is TRBJ1-5; a weak D match, TRBD1 (5 bases). The CDR3 length is 16 residues. Trimming shortened V by 2 bases and J by 7 bases, and 21 bases separated the two germline ends. Germline values: CDR1 DFQATT, CDR2 SNEGSKA (reference sequence). CDR3 sequence (DNA): TGCAGTGCTAGAATTATGGACATCCTCACGGTGCAGCCCCAGCATTTT. Protein: CSARIMDILTVQPQHF.

J is TRBJ1-1 and V is TRBV4-2; the match to TRBD1 covers 8 bases. The CDR3 totals 17 residues. CDR1 and CDR2 from the germline V gene are LGHNA and YNFKEQ. The trim removed 1 base at V and 5 bases at J, leaving 12 bases unmatched. The CDR3 DNA reads TGTGCCAGCAGCCAAGCCCCCCTACAGGGGGTACGGACTGAAGCTTTCTTT. The encoded protein is CASSQAPLQGVRTEAFF.

This clonotype has only one observation. The genes are TRBV7-8 and TRBJ1-4, with D possibly being TRBD1 (6 bases). Per germline, CDR1 SGHVS and CDR2 FQNEAQ. The CDR3 is 14 amino acids. The V gene lost 7 bases and the J gene lost 8 bases, with 17 bases spanning the gap. This CDR3 reads CASTLWGGGEKLFF. CDR3 nucleotide sequence: TGTGCCAGCACCCTGTGGGGGGGCGGGGAAAAACTGTTTTTT. The variable domain in full, completed from reference TRBV7-8 and TRBJ1-4, reads GAGVSQSPRYKVAKRGQDVALRCDPISGHVSLFWYQQALGQGPEFLTYFQNEAQLDKSGLPSDRFFAERPEGSVSTLKIQRTQQEDSAVYLCASTLWGGGEKLFFGSGTQLSVL.

The gene calls are TRBV3-1 and TRBJ2-7, with 8 bases matching TRBD2. Trimming cost V 0 bases and J 3 bases; bases outside gene matches: 7. Germline assignment: CDR1 LGHDT and CDR2 YNNKEL (reference sequence). The CDR3 is 16 residues long. CDR3 amino acids: CASSQDSGAGYYEQYF. CDR3 in DNA: TGTGCCAGCAGCCAAGATAGCGGGGCTGGATACTACGAGCAGTACTTC.

Only a few counts were recorded for this clonotype. The genes are TRBV5-6 and TRBJ1-2; perhaps TRBD1 as D (6 bases). CDR3 length: 14 residues. The V end was cut by 0 bases, the J end by 6 bases, with 12 bases between. The V gene's germline CDR1 is SGHDT and CDR2 YYEEEE. CDR3 in amino acids: CASSLVARGDGYTF. The DNA of the CDR3 is TGTGCCAGCAGCTTGGTGGCCAGGGGAGATGGCTACACCTTC.